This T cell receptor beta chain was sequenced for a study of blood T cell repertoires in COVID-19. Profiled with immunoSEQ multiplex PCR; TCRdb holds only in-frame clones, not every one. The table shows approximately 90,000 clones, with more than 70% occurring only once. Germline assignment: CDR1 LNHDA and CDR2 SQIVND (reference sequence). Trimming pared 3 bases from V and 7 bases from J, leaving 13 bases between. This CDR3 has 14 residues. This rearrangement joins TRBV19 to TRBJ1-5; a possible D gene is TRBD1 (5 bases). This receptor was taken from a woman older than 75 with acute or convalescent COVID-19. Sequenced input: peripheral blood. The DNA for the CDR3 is TGTGCCAGTAGTATCAGGCGGGGGGGGCAGCCCCAGCATTTT. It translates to CASSIRRGGQPQHF.